Given below is one T cell receptor beta chain in context. This table comes from immunoSEQ multiplex PCR, and its TCRdb copy is limited to in-frame clones, with some not included. The data contain some 59,000 clones, about 78% of them seen just once; the ten biggest clones take up about 22%. This CDR3 region has 14 residues. Germline CDR1 and CDR2: LNHDA and SQIVND (reference sequence). V was clipped by 5 bases and J by 8 bases; unmatched bases: 3. The source of the sample is a study of blood T cell repertoires in COVID-19. This chain uses TRBV19 with TRBJ1-6, with 10 bases lining up with TRBD1. The sequencing input was peripheral blood. The TCR sequence derives from an elderly man with active or convalescent COVID-19. CDR3 region: CASSLGQGYSPLHF. The DNA for the CDR3 is TGTGCCAGTAGTCTGGGACAGGGGTATTCACCCCTCCACTTT.